This T cell receptor (beta chain) was identified during a study of regulatory T cells in long-lasting Graves disease. Trimming pared 5 bases from V and 6 bases from J, leaving 20 bases between. This CDR3 contains 16 residues. CDR1 is MNHNS, CDR2 SASEGT, per germline. The time point was: newly diagnosed GD, antithyroid drugs for less than 3 months. RNA isolated from PBMCs was used to make the TCR library. This clonotype was seen a handful of times. According to the study, TCR beta libraries were built with iRepertoire HTBI primers and CDR3-region Arm-PCR. TCRdb analysed the multiplex PCR reads with MiXCR anew, one entry per CDR3 protein. The repertoire holds about 530,000 distinct CDR3 sequences, roughly a sixth seen once, with approximately 25% in the top ten. These sequences were also reported in another study, on T cells in Graves' hyperthyroidism and ophthalmopathy.

Specimen: peripheral blood mononuclear cells (PBMCs), collected at new diagnosis, from a patient treated with antithyroid drugs. This chain uses TRBV6-1 with TRBJ2-4; D is perhaps TRBD2 (6 bases). The sequence was collected from a woman aged 35-60 years with Graves disease. Here the CDR3 DNA reads TGTGCCAGCAGTCGAAATCGGGTCTACGGGGGAAACATTCAGTACTTC. It translates to CASSRNRVYGGNIQYF.